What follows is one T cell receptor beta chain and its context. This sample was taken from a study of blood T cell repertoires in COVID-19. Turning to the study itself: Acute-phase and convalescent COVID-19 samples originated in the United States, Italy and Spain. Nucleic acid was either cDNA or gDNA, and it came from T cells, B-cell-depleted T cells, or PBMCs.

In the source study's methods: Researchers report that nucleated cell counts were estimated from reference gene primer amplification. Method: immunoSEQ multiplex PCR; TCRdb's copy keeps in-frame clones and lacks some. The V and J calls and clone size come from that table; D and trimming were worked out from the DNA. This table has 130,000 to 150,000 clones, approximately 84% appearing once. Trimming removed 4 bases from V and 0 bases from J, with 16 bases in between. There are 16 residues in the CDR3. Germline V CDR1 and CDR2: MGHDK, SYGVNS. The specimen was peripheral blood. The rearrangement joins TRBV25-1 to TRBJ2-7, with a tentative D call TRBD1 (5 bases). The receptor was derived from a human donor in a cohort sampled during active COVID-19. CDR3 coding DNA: TGTGCCAGCAGTGGAGACATAGGGGCAGTCTCCTACGAGCAGTACTTC. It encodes CASSGDIGAVSYEQYF.